Below, 24 T cell receptor beta chains from the same sample are listed, as sequenced in a study of cytomegalovirus exposure and HLA in healthy donors. PCR used 60 Vbeta primers and 13 Jbeta primers. Assay: immunoSEQ multiplex PCR; the TCRdb copy retains only in-frame clones and omits some. The sample includes about 95,000 clones, 82% seen only once; the top ten take 3.4%. Sequenced: PBMCs. The receptors come from a man between 25 and 39 years old in good health and CMV-seropositive.

CDR3 loop: CASSGSRTGLRSLFF. CDR3 in DNA: TGTGCCAGCAGTGGTTCTCGGACAGGCCTCCGTAGCCTGTTTTTT. V and J are TRBV25-1 and TRBJ1-4; 7 bases fit TRBD1. Germline lookup yields CDR1 MGHDK and CDR2 SYGVNS. The CDR3 loop spans 15 amino acids. With 4 bases clipped from V and 14 bases from J, the junction kept 16 bases outside the gene matches.

V usage is TRBV28 and J usage is TRBJ1-1; the D gene is possibly TRBD1 (5 bases). The germline V gene encodes CDR1 MDHEN and CDR2 SYDVKM. V was shortened by 0 bases and J by 5 bases, with 16 bases between the two germline ends. The CDR3 spans 16 residues. CDR3: CASSLWDKPVGTEAFF. DNA for the CDR3: TGTGCCAGCAGTTTATGGGACAAACCGGTTGGGACTGAAGCTTTCTTT.

The rearrangement joins TRBV19 to TRBJ2-1; D uncertain. The CDR3 runs 14 residues. V lost 6 bases, J lost 0 bases, and 9 bases lay in between. The germline CDR1 and CDR2 sequences are LNHDA and SQIVND (reference sequence). The CDR3 protein is CASSDWSSYNEQFF. DNA of the CDR3: TGTGCCAGTAGCGACTGGAGCTCCTACAATGAGCAGTTCTTC.

The chain links TRBV11-2 to TRBJ1-4, with D tentatively TRBD1 (5 bases). Germline V CDR1 and CDR2: SGHAT, FQNNGV. The CDR3 covers 13 residues. Trimming removed 4 bases at V and 7 bases at J, with 10 bases between. The CDR3 is CASSSFQGEKLFF. The DNA for the CDR3 is TGTGCCAGCAGCTCTTTTCAGGGTGAAAAACTGTTTTTT.

The chain links TRBV7-9 to TRBJ1-2; no reliable D call. The V gene's germline CDR1 is SEHNR and CDR2 FQNEAQ (reference sequence). V lost 3 bases, J lost 3 bases, and 8 bases lay in between. The CDR3 has 13 amino acids. The CDR3, as DNA: TGTGCCAGCAGCTTCGGCCAGGACTATGGCTACACCTTC. This sequence encodes CASSFGQDYGYTF. Combining the CDR3 with reference TRBV7-9 and TRBJ1-2 gives the whole variable domain DTGVSQNPRHKITKRGQNVTFRCDPISEHNRLYWYRQTLGQGPEFLTYFQNEAQLEKSRLLSDRFSAERPKGSFSTLEIQRTEQGDSAMYLCASSFGQDYGYTFGSGTRLTVV.

The chain joins TRBV29-1 to TRBJ1-5; TRBD1 is a possible D gene (6 bases). In germline, CDR1 is SQVTM, CDR2 ANQGSEA. Trimming shortened V by 6 bases and J by 0 bases, and 12 bases separated the two germline ends. The CDR3 length is 14 residues. The CDR3 loop is CSVGGGNSNQPQHF. The CDR3 bases are TGCAGCGTGGGGGGGGGCAATAGCAATCAGCCCCAGCATTTT.

This clone came up once. The rearrangement links TRBV18 to TRBJ2-2; possibly TRBD1 for D (6 bases). The germline CDR1 and CDR2 sequences are KGHSH and LQKENI. Trimming left V 3 bases short and J 7 bases short, with 9 bases between. CDR3 length: 13 amino acids. The CDR3 is CASSPGTIGELFF. The CDR3 DNA reads TGTGCCAGCTCACCTGGGACAATCGGGGAGCTGTTTTTT.

This clone was recorded only once. This sequence joins TRBV11-1 and TRBJ1-2; D gene ambiguous. The V end lost 4 bases, the J end lost 4 bases, and 10 bases lay between the germline ends. This CDR3 has 13 residues. Germline V gene lookup returns CDR1 SGHAT and CDR2 FQDESV (reference sequence). CDR3 region: CASSSFSLYGYTF. CDR3 DNA: TGTGCCAGCAGCTCTTTTAGCCTCTATGGCTACACCTTC.

As regards this clone: This CDR3 is missing its conserved last phenylalanine or tryptophan, likely due to a read error. The chain combines TRBV5-3 with TRBJ2-7; 9 bases line up with TRBD1. TRBV5-3 is sorted into the ORF group, with uncertain function. Trimming removed 4 bases from V and 2 bases from J; junction bases left unmatched: 4. CDR3 length: 14 amino acids. CDR3 loop: CARSLRDRAYEQYL. Here the CDR3 DNA reads TGTGCCAGAAGCCTCCGGGACAGGGCCTACGAGCAGTACCTC.

V usage is TRBV10-2 and J usage is TRBJ1-2, with D uncertain. Germline values: CDR1 WSHSY, CDR2 SAAADI. The CDR3 contains 11 residues. V shed 5 bases and J shed 7 bases, with 8 bases lying between them. CDR3 nucleotide sequence: TGCGCCAGCAGTCCAGATACTGGCTACACCTTC. Translation: CASSPDTGYTF.

This clone was counted a single time. CDR3 residues: CARSFAIAGPTMDSDTQYF. The CDR3 nucleotides are TGTGCCAGAAGCTTCGCAATAGCGGGCCCGACCATGGACTCAGATACGCAGTATTTT. This chain connects TRBV7-5 to TRBJ2-3; the D call of TRBD2 is as the table states it, not checked on the DNA. TRBV7-5 represents a pseudogene. This CDR3 is built from 19 residues.

The J gene is TRBJ2-1, the V gene TRBV9, with 16 bases aligning to TRBD2. The CDR3 runs to 21 residues. Germline V CDR1 and CDR2: SGDLS, YYNGEE. The ends lost 0 bases at V and 7 bases at J; junction bases unmatched: 16. The CDR3 DNA reads TGTGCCAGCAGCGTAGCGGGAGGGACTAGCGGGAGGGCAGGGAGGTATAATGAGCAGTTCTTC. It yields the protein CASSVAGGTSGRAGRYNEQFF. The full variable domain, completed using reference TRBV9 and TRBJ2-1, is DSGVTQTPKHLITATGQRVTLRCSPRSGDLSVYWYQQSLDQGLQFLIQYYNGEERAKGNILERFSAQQFPDLHSELNLSSLELGDSALYFCASSVAGGTSGRAGRYNEQFFGPGTRLTVL.

The chain has TRBV4-3 and TRBJ2-1, with D possibly matching TRBD1 (6 bases). This CDR3 region has 14 residues. Germline V gives CDR1 LGHNA, CDR2 YSLEER. V lost 1 base and J lost 8, with 12 bases in between. CDR3: CASSQGRGGDEQFF. As DNA, the CDR3 is TGCGCCAGCAGCCAAGGCCGTGGGGGCGATGAGCAGTTCTTC.

The chain employs TRBV27 and TRBJ2-1; 11 nucleotides align to TRBD2. The germline V gene has CDR1 MNHEY and CDR2 SMNVEV (reference sequence). V gave up 5 bases and J gave up 3 bases; unmatched junction bases: 9. CDR3 length equals 17 residues. This CDR3 is CASSPRLAGNLYNEQFF. As DNA, the CDR3 is TGTGCCAGCAGTCCAAGACTAGCGGGAAATCTCTACAATGAGCAGTTCTTC.

The DNA of the CDR3 is TGCGCCAGCAGCGTTGTCCAGGGGGTCGGCGAGCAGTACTTC. Protein sequence: CASSVVQGVGEQYF. The V and J genes are TRBV5-1 and TRBJ2-5; TRBD1 matches at 7 bases. The J call may be mistaken, given a closer DNA end match to TRBJ2-7. Germline CDR1 reads SGHRS; CDR2 reads YFSETQ. This CDR3 comprises 14 residues.

The V and J genes are TRBV27 and TRBJ2-7, with 7 bases aligning to TRBD1. The CDR3 spans 12 residues. The J segment lost 6 bases and the V segment lost 5 bases, leaving 4 bases of the junction unmatched. From germline, CDR1 is MNHEY and CDR2 SMNVEV (reference sequence). CDR3 residues: CASSLTGVEQYF. In nucleotides, the CDR3 is TGTGCCAGCAGTCTAACAGGGGTCGAGCAGTACTTC.

The rearrangement links TRBV5-6 to TRBJ1-3, with D hard to call. Germline assignment: CDR1 SGHDT and CDR2 YYEEEE. V dropped 0 bases and J dropped 1 base, with 11 bases sitting between them. The CDR3 spans 16 residues. This chain's CDR3 is CASSLGSLVSGNTIYF. The CDR3, as DNA: TGTGCCAGCAGCTTGGGTAGCCTAGTTTCTGGAAACACCATATATTTT.

This clone was seen just once. At one end, the junction sequence differs from germline, possibly due to a read error. The gene calls are TRBV7-9 and TRBJ1-5; TRBD1 matches at 8 bases. Germline V gene data show CDR1 as SEHNR and CDR2 as FQNEAQ (reference sequence). CDR3 length: 17 amino acids. CDR3 region: CSSSLVGTGGSNQPQHF. Here the CDR3 DNA reads TGTTCCAGCAGCTTAGTAGGCACAGGGGGGAGCAATCAGCCCCAGCATTTT. The full variable domain, its missing parts supplied by reference TRBV7-9 and TRBJ1-5, is DTGVSQNPRHKITKRGQNVTFRCDPISEHNRLYWYRQTLGQGPEFLTYFQNEAQLEKSRLLSDRFSAERPKGSFSTLEIQRTEQGDSAMYLCSSSLVGTGGSNQPQHFGDGTRLSIL.

The sample holds one count of this clone. The chain has TRBV6-1 and TRBJ2-7; no clear D. The germline V gene encodes CDR1 MNHNS and CDR2 SASEGT. This CDR3 contains 13 residues. Trimming stripped 1 base from V and 6 bases from J, with 10 bases between. Here the CDR3 DNA reads TGTGCCAGCAGTGAAGAGTTGGCAGTCGAGCAGTACTTC. This gives the protein CASSEELAVEQYF.

The chain carries TRBV10-3 and TRBJ2-1; 10 nucleotides line up with TRBD1. The V and J ends lost 2 bases and 3 bases, in that order; junction bases with no gene match: 13. The CDR3 spans 19 residues. Germline loops: CDR1 ENHRY, CDR2 SYGVKD. CDR3 bases: TGTGCCATCAGTGAGCCAGCCGGGACAGGGGTCTCCCTCTACAATGAGCAGTTCTTC. It yields the protein CAISEPAGTGVSLYNEQFF.

The chain links TRBV19 to TRBJ2-4; D is uncertain. This CDR3 is built from 13 residues. Trimming took off 6 bases at V and 1 base at J, with 7 bases between the two ends. CDR1 is LNHDA, CDR2 SQIVND, per germline (reference sequence). CDR3 coding DNA: TGTGCCAGTAGGAGCAGGGCCAAAAACATTCAGTACTTC. Translation gives CASRSRAKNIQYF.

The V and J genes are TRBV6-1 and TRBJ2-2; 10 bases map to TRBD2. Germline V gene sequence: CDR1 MNHNS, CDR2 SASEGT. V shed 7 bases, J shed 0 bases, and the junction held 2 bases outside the gene matches. This CDR3 is built from 15 residues. CDR3 in DNA: TGTGCCAGCATTGGACTAGCGGCGAACACCGGGGAGCTGTTTTTT. This encodes CASIGLAANTGELFF.

This clone has a single count. The V call is TRBV28, the J call TRBJ2-7; the match to TRBD2 covers 8 bases. J lost 1 base, V lost 2 bases, and 7 bases had no gene match. This CDR3 is 16 amino acids long. Germline loops: CDR1 MDHEN, CDR2 SYDVKM. This chain's CDR3 is CASSLETSGGSYEQYF. In DNA form, the CDR3 reads TGTGCCAGCAGTTTAGAAACTAGCGGCGGATCCTACGAGCAGTACTTC.

The chain links TRBV6-1 to TRBJ1-4; 8 nucleotides line up with TRBD1. The CDR3 runs to 14 residues. V trimming: 6 bases; J trimming: 7 bases; junction bases outside the gene matches: 7. CDR1 and CDR2 from the germline V gene are MNHNS and SASEGT. The CDR3 sequence is CASRGQGRSEKLFF. As DNA, the CDR3 is TGTGCCAGCAGAGGACAGGGTAGGAGTGAAAAACTGTTTTTT.